This TCR beta chain was recorded in a study of T cells in Graves' hyperthyroidism and ophthalmopathy. Graves' hyperthyroidism without ophthalmopathy progression within 18 months was termed stable. Uncontrolled infection, other autoimmune disease, pregnancy or lactation barred patients from enrollment. In regard to this clonotype: Its antigen is not known.

General study findings and limits: Most thyroid clonotypes expanded above 0.001 were also detected in blood. In simple terms, a model built on 13 V-J features told ophthalmopathy apart from stable hyperthyroidism.

RNA transcripts were the template for amplifying TCR beta CDR3 regions. The HTBI set primed first-round TCR CDR3 RT-PCR. In TCRdb, the multiplex PCR reads were re-called with MiXCR into one record per CDR3 protein. The data show about 480,000 distinct CDR3 sequences, 14% seen once. The length of the CDR3 is 13 residues. V gave up 3 bases and J gave up 7 bases; unmatched junction bases: 6. Germline CDR1 is WNHNN and CDR2 is SYGVQD (reference sequence). The V call is TRBV10-1, the J call TRBJ2-7; 7 bases fit TRBD2. This sequence was found in a woman between 18 and 29 years old with Graves' hyperthyroidism. The sequenced sample consisted of blood. CDR3 sequence: CASSDTGLEEQYF. DNA of the CDR3: TGCGCCAGCAGTGACACCGGACTAGAAGAGCAGTACTTC.